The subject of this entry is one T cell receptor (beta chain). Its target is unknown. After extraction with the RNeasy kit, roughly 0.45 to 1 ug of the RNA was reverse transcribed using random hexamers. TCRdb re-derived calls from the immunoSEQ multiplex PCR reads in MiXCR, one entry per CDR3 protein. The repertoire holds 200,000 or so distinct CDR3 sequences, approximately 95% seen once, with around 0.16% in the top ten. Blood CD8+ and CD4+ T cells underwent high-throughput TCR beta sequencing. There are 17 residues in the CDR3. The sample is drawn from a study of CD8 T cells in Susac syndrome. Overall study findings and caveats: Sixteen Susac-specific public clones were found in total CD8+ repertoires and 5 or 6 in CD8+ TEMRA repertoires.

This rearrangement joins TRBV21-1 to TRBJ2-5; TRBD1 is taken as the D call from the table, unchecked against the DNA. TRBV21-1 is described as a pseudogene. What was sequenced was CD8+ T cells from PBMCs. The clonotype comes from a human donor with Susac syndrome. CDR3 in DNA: TGTGCCAGCAGCAATTTGTCGGGAGCAGGGGAGGAAGAGACCCAGTACTTC. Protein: CASSNLSGAGEEETQYF.